The 4 T cell receptor beta chains presented below share a single source sample, sequenced in a study of cytomegalovirus exposure and HLA in healthy donors. The PCR employed 60 Vbeta primers together with 13 Jbeta primers. This table comes from immunoSEQ multiplex PCR, and its TCRdb copy is limited to in-frame clones, with some not included. The repertoire holds 55,000 to 70,000 clones, with roughly 68% as singletons. Sequenced material: PBMCs. The receptors originated from a woman aged 55 to 70 in good health and CMV-seropositive.

V and J are TRBV19 and TRBJ1-5, with 7 bases fitting TRBD1. The J segment lost 7 bases and the V segment lost 6 bases, leaving 12 bases of the junction unmatched. This CDR3 contains 15 residues. CDR1 is LNHDA, CDR2 SQIVND, per germline (reference sequence). As DNA, the CDR3 is TGTGCCAGTAGAAGTATTGTAGACAGGGTCCAGCCCCAGCATTTT. This translates into CASRSIVDRVQPQHF.

V gene TRBV7-2 combines with J gene TRBJ2-3; 9 bases are shared with TRBD1. Germline values: CDR1 SGHTA, CDR2 FQGNSA. The V segment lost 5 bases and the J segment 4 bases; nucleotides outside the gene matches: 1. The CDR3 runs to 13 residues. The CDR3 DNA reads as TGTGCCAGCAGCCGGGACAGGGCAGATACGCAGTATTTT. It codes for CASSRDRADTQYF. Variable domain in full (rest from reference TRBV7-2 and TRBJ2-3): GAGVSQSPSNKVTEKGKDVELRCDPISGHTALYWYRQSLGQGLEFLIYFQGNSAPDKSGLPSDRFSAERTGGSVSTLTIQRTQQEDSAVYLCASSRDRADTQYFGPGTRLTVL.

The CDR3 loop reads CASSLGPRTQYF. The CDR3 coding sequence is TGTGCCAGCAGCCTCGGTCCACGTACGCAGTATTTT. The chain uses TRBV7-2 and TRBJ2-3; no definite D call. Looked up from germline, CDR1 is SGHTA and CDR2 is FQGNSA. V was cut by 5 bases and J by 8 bases, with 11 bases left in between. This CDR3 has 12 amino acids.

The DNA for the CDR3 is TGCAGCGTCCGCCCCCGGGCGACAGGGCAGTCCACCTTC. Its protein is CSVRPRATGQSTF. V is TRBV29-1 and J is TRBJ1-2, with 7 nucleotides matching TRBD1. V gave up 6 bases and J gave up 13 bases; unmatched junction bases: 17. The length of the CDR3 is 13 residues. Germline values: CDR1 SQVTM, CDR2 ANQGSEA.